The next 32 T cell receptor beta chains were all read from a single sample in a study of T-cell reconstitution after alpha-beta-depleted transplantation in children. Construction of the TCRbeta library involved unique molecular identifiers. TCRdb itself ran the PCR reads through MiXCR, one entry per CDR3 protein. The sample lists over 550,000 distinct CDR3 sequences; more than 9% were seen once. Here the sequenced sample was PBMCs from the stem cell graft donor, taken from the stem cell graft. These TCRs come from a human donor who donated a stem cell graft to a child with acute myeloid leukemia.

The J gene is TRBJ1-1, the V gene TRBV25-1; D unresolved. There are 14 residues in the CDR3. The germline CDR1 and CDR2 sequences are MGHDK and SYGVNS. V gave up 1 base and J gave up 3 bases, with 9 bases separating them. CDR3 sequence: CASSESIGHTEAFF. The CDR3 coding sequence is TGTGCCAGCAGTGAATCAATCGGTCACACTGAAGCTTTCTTT.

V gene TRBV18 combines with J gene TRBJ2-1; 12 nucleotides line up with TRBD2. The V gene end was trimmed by 2 bases and the J gene end by 9 bases; junction bases not matched to a gene: 5. In germline, CDR1 is KGHSH, CDR2 LQKENI. This CDR3 comprises 15 residues. DNA of the CDR3: TGTGCCAGCTCACCAGCTAGCGGGAGGGCCAGTGAGCAGTTCTTC. Encoded protein: CASSPASGRASEQFF.

This clonotype was counted a few times. CDR3 residues: CSVEEGLGEQYF. For the CDR3, the DNA is TGCAGCGTTGAAGAGGGACTTGGCGAGCAGTACTTC. V gene TRBV29-1 combines with J gene TRBJ2-7, with D perhaps matching TRBD2 (6 bases). CDR3 length: 12 amino acids. From germline, CDR1 is SQVTM and CDR2 ANQGSEA. V lost 0 bases to trimming and J lost 6 bases, with 9 bases between them.

This clonotype turned up a few times. V and J are TRBV3-1 and TRBJ2-1; tentatively, D is TRBD2 (6 bases). Trimming pared 5 bases from V and 6 bases from J, leaving 20 bases between. Germline V gene lookup returns CDR1 LGHDT and CDR2 YNNKEL (reference sequence). This CDR3 is built from 16 residues. CDR3 amino acids: CASSEPGLRRSNEQFF. Written as DNA, the CDR3 is TGTGCCAGCAGCGAACCGGGACTCCGTCGATCCAATGAGCAGTTCTTC.

V gene TRBV20-1 combines with J gene TRBJ2-7; TRBD2 agrees at 8 bases. This CDR3 is 14 amino acids long. The J segment lost 3 bases and the V segment lost 3 bases, leaving 7 bases of the junction unmatched. The germline V gene has CDR1 DFQATT and CDR2 SNEGSKA (reference sequence). This chain's CDR3 is CSARGLVKVYEQYF. CDR3 in DNA: TGCAGTGCTAGGGGACTAGTCAAAGTCTACGAGCAGTACTTC.

There are a few counts of this clonotype. This chain joins TRBV4-2 and TRBJ2-1; the match to TRBD2 covers 11 bases. The V segment lost 0 bases and the J segment 7 bases; nucleotides outside the gene matches: 5. This CDR3 is 16 amino acids long. Germline-derived CDR1 and CDR2 are LGHNA and YNFKEQ. The CDR3 nucleotides read TGTGCCAGCAGCCAAGATACTAGCGGGAGCCGGAATGAGCAGTTCTTC. Amino acids: CASSQDTSGSRNEQFF.

With regard to this clonotype: A read error may explain this, as a much larger clone is one base away. This chain links TRBV20-1 with TRBJ2-7, with D unclear. CDR3 length: 13 residues. Between the trimmed V and J ends, which lost 6 bases and 6 bases, there was a span of 18 bases. CDR1 and CDR2 from the germline V gene are DFQATT and SNEGSKA (reference sequence). In nucleotides, the CDR3 is TGCAGTGCCCCAATAGTATCTACTCGCGAGCAGTACTTC. Translating gives CSAPIVSTREQYF.

This chain connects TRBV7-9 to TRBJ2-7, with 10 bases matching TRBD1. V lost 5 bases and J lost 5; bases outside the gene matches: 9. The V gene's germline CDR1 is SEHNR and CDR2 FQNEAQ (reference sequence). CDR3 length equals 15 residues. The CDR3 protein is CASSARGDRGHEQYF. In nucleotides, the CDR3 is TGTGCCAGCAGCGCCAGGGGGGACAGGGGCCACGAGCAGTACTTC.

This clonotype was seen a handful of times. V and J are TRBV10-3 and TRBJ2-2; tentatively, D is TRBD1 or TRBD2 (5 bases each). Germline lookup yields CDR1 ENHRY and CDR2 SYGVKD. The length of the CDR3 is 14 residues. Trimming shortened V by 7 bases and J by 10 bases, and 19 bases separated the two germline ends. The CDR3 loop is CAITGATRSEELFF. CDR3 DNA sequence: TGTGCCATCACCGGGGCCACGCGCAGCGAGGAGCTGTTTTTT.

This clonotype was detected a few times. The chain carries TRBV7-2 and TRBJ2-7; D possibly corresponds to TRBD2 (5 bases). Germline CDR1 reads SGHTA; CDR2 reads FQGNSA. The CDR3 has 15 residues. The germline V and J ends were trimmed by 1 base and 0 bases, with 10 bases remaining between them. The CDR3 sequence: CASSLDAGPSYEQYF. The CDR3 DNA is TGTGCCAGCAGCTTAGACGCGGGCCCCTCCTACGAGCAGTACTTC.

This clonotype turned up a few times. V usage is TRBV28 and J usage is TRBJ2-5, with D unclear. The CDR3 length is 12 residues. Per germline, CDR1 MDHEN and CDR2 SYDVKM. V lost 8 bases to trimming and J lost 5 bases, with 12 bases between them. The DNA for the CDR3 is TGTGCCAGCCGAAACTCGATCGAGACCCAGTACTTC. Translating it yields CASRNSIETQYF.

The chain couples TRBV24-1 to TRBJ2-3, with D possibly being TRBD2 (6 bases). Germline CDR1 is KGHDR and CDR2 is SFDVKD. This CDR3 is built from 17 residues. As DNA, the CDR3 is TGTGGGGCCAGTGATTTATCGGCGGGATGGGGCACAGATACGCAGTATTTT. It codes for CGASDLSAGWGTDTQYF.

This clonotype was recorded a few times. The chain employs TRBV7-2 and TRBJ2-7; possibly TRBD1 or TRBD2 for D (6 bases each). The CDR3 is 15 residues long. The V gene lost 5 bases and the J gene lost 4 bases, with 18 bases spanning the gap. Germline assignment: CDR1 SGHTA and CDR2 FQGNSA. The CDR3 DNA follows: TGTGCCAGCAGCGGAGAGGGGGGCCCCCGTTACGAGCAGTACTTC. Amino acids: CASSGEGGPRYEQYF.

CDR3: CASSFRTGGTQYF. The CDR3 DNA follows: TGTGCCAGCAGCTTTCGGACCGGGGGTACGCAGTATTTT. The chain uses TRBV7-8 and TRBJ2-3; perhaps TRBD2 as D (6 bases). V lost 3 bases to trimming and J lost 8 bases, with 12 bases between them. The CDR3 consists of 13 residues. Germline V gene sequence: CDR1 SGHVS, CDR2 FQNEAQ.

As for this clonotype: The junction departs from germline at one end; a sequencing error may be responsible. The rearrangement links TRBV20-1 to TRBJ1-2, with D tentatively TRBD1 (6 bases). The CDR3 totals 10 residues. Germline CDR1 DFQATT, CDR2 SNEGSKA (reference sequence). The CDR3 DNA sequence: TGCAGTGCTAGAGATACAGGGTCCCACTTC. Protein: CSARDTGSHF.

This clonotype was seen a few times. The chain couples TRBV18 to TRBJ1-2, with TRBD1 identical over 7 bases. Germline V lookup: CDR1 KGHSH, CDR2 LQKENI. The J segment lost 7 bases and the V segment lost 6 bases, leaving 8 bases of the junction unmatched. The CDR3 spans 13 residues. CDR3 nucleotide sequence: TGTGCCAGCTCCACAGGGGAGTATTCTGGCTACACCTTC. It specifies CASSTGEYSGYTF.

The CDR3 DNA sequence: TGTGCCAGCAGCGCCACCCCAACAGGAAACAATGAGCAGTTCTTC. Its translation is CASSATPTGNNEQFF. The genes are TRBV11-2 and TRBJ2-1; tentatively, D is TRBD1 (5 bases). Germline V gene lookup returns CDR1 SGHAT and CDR2 FQNNGV. This CDR3 has 15 residues. V gave up 5 bases and J gave up 5 bases, with 16 bases separating them.

CDR3 region: CASGRPDFSSYNEQFF. As DNA, the CDR3 is TGTGCCAGCGGGAGACCCGACTTTTCCTCCTACAATGAGCAGTTCTTC. The rearrangement uses TRBV7-2 and TRBJ2-1, with D possibly being TRBD2 (5 bases). Between the trimmed V and J ends, which lost 8 bases and 0 bases, there was a span of 17 bases. This CDR3 is 16 amino acids long. Germline CDR1 is SGHTA and CDR2 is FQGNSA.

The chain uses TRBV20-1 and TRBJ2-2, with 8 bases that match TRBD1. The trim removed 5 bases at V and 3 bases at J, leaving 5 bases unmatched. This CDR3 has 14 amino acids. Germline CDR1 is DFQATT and CDR2 is SNEGSKA (reference sequence). The chain's CDR3 is CSAVPGQDTGELFF. The CDR3 bases are TGCAGTGCTGTACCGGGACAGGACACCGGGGAGCTGTTTTTT.

The chain links TRBV7-2 to TRBJ2-5; D may be TRBD2 (5 bases). Between the trimmed V and J ends, which lost 5 bases and 5 bases, there was a span of 12 bases. Germline V gives CDR1 SGHTA, CDR2 FQGNSA. This CDR3 is built from 13 residues. CDR3 sequence reads: CASSPSPGETQYF. In nucleotides, the CDR3 is TGTGCCAGCAGCCCCTCCCCGGGGGAGACCCAGTACTTC. The full variable domain, its missing parts supplied by reference TRBV7-2 and TRBJ2-5, is GAGVSQSPSNKVTEKGKDVELRCDPISGHTALYWYRQSLGQGLEFLIYFQGNSAPDKSGLPSDRFSAERTGGSVSTLTIQRTQQEDSAVYLCASSPSPGETQYFGPGTRLLVL.

The table lists this clonotype with a few counts. The V call is TRBV28, the J call TRBJ2-1; D is unresolved. V was clipped by 7 bases and J by 3 bases, with 4 bases between them. This CDR3 is built from 11 residues. Germline V CDR1 and CDR2: MDHEN, SYDVKM. Here the CDR3 reads CASKNYNEQFF. The CDR3 DNA reads TGTGCCAGCAAGAACTACAATGAGCAGTTCTTC.

Ten or more counts support this clonotype. The chain employs TRBV18 and TRBJ1-5; 9 positions match TRBD1. Unmatched junction bases numbered 6, after V lost 3 bases and J lost 0 bases. The CDR3 has 17 amino acids. Germline V gene sequence: CDR1 KGHSH, CDR2 LQKENI. CDR3 coding DNA: TGTGCCAGCTCACCGGGGGACAGGGTCTATAGCAATCAGCCCCAGCATTTT. It translates to CASSPGDRVYSNQPQHF.

This clonotype was seen more than once but under ten times. CDR3 nucleotide sequence: TGCAGTGCTAGAACTAGCGGACGCTCCTACGAGCAGTACTTC. Translation gives CSARTSGRSYEQYF. The V and J genes are TRBV20-1 and TRBJ2-7; 8 nucleotides match TRBD2. The junction had 3 bases not matched to a gene; V was cut back by 2 bases and J by 0 bases. The CDR3 is made up of 14 amino acids. Per the germline V gene, CDR1 is DFQATT and CDR2 is SNEGSKA (reference sequence).

The rearrangement uses TRBV5-1 and TRBJ2-7, with 14 bases aligning to TRBD2. The junction had 4 bases not matched to a gene; V was cut back by 5 bases and J by 3 bases. The CDR3 totals 15 residues. Germline V gene data show CDR1 as SGHRS and CDR2 as YFSETQ. CDR3 sequence (DNA): TGCGCCAGCAGGCCCGGGACTAGCGGGGGCTACGAGCAGTACTTC. It is translated as CASRPGTSGGYEQYF.

This clonotype has just a few counts. This chain connects TRBV12-3 or TRBV12-4 to TRBJ2-7; unclear D gene. CDR3 length: 12 amino acids. The V and J ends lost 3 bases and 2 bases respectively, with 5 bases between them. CDR3 region: CASSFEPYEQYF. The CDR3 coding sequence is TGTGCCAGCAGTTTTGAACCCTACGAGCAGTACTTC.

This clonotype was observed a handful of times. The rearrangement links TRBV29-1 to TRBJ2-5, with D possibly TRBD1 on 6 matching bases. The germline gives CDR1 SQVTM, CDR2 ANQGSEA. This CDR3 has 16 amino acids. V was clipped by 4 bases and J by 0 bases, with 18 bases between them. In nucleotides, the CDR3 is TGCAGCGTTGCTCCCAAAGGGGGTCTGTACCAAGAGACCCAGTACTTC. As protein: CSVAPKGGLYQETQYF.

In its sample, this clonotype was seen many times. The rearrangement joins TRBV11-2 to TRBJ1-6, with D possibly matching TRBD1 (6 bases). From germline, CDR1 is SGHAT and CDR2 FQNNGV. V was trimmed by 1 base and J by 9 bases, leaving 13 bases between them. The length of the CDR3 is 15 residues. As DNA, the CDR3 is TGTGCCAGCAGCTTAGGAGGGACATACGGTTCACCCCTCCACTTT. It codes for CASSLGGTYGSPLHF.

The V call is TRBV9, the J call TRBJ1-6; D unclear. Trimming shortened V by 0 bases and J by 10 bases, and 8 bases separated the two germline ends. This CDR3 is 13 amino acids long. The germline gives CDR1 SGDLS, CDR2 YYNGEE. The CDR3 reads CASSVADFSPLHF. CDR3 DNA: TGTGCCAGCAGCGTAGCCGATTTCTCACCCCTCCACTTT.

This sequence joins TRBV10-3 and TRBJ2-3; D uncertain. The CDR3 contains 14 residues. V dropped 7 bases and J dropped 0 bases, with 11 bases sitting between them. The germline CDR1 and CDR2 sequences are ENHRY and SYGVKD. The chain's CDR3 is CAIKPGTSTDTQYF. CDR3 bases: TGTGCCATCAAGCCAGGAACTAGCACAGATACGCAGTATTTT.

In this sample, this clonotype turned up a few times. The V call is TRBV5-1, the J call TRBJ2-3; 12 bases agree with TRBD2. The CDR3 has 20 amino acids. J gave up 0 bases and V 6 bases, and 17 bases lay outside the gene matches. Germline V lookup: CDR1 SGHRS, CDR2 YFSETQ. This chain's CDR3 is CASTSLPRLAGETSTDTQYF. The CDR3 nucleotides read TGCGCCAGCACTTCGTTACCGAGACTAGCGGGAGAGACTAGCACAGATACGCAGTATTTT.

This clonotype was recorded at least ten times. The chain has TRBV5-1 and TRBJ2-3, with TRBD2 matching over 11 bases. Germline-derived CDR1 and CDR2 are SGHRS and YFSETQ. The CDR3 spans 16 residues. J gave up 4 bases and V 0 bases, and 4 bases lay outside the gene matches. CDR3 nucleotide sequence: TGCGCCAGCAGCTTGGGCACTAGCGGGAGCGCAGATACGCAGTATTTT. It is translated as CASSLGTSGSADTQYF.

The chain recombines TRBV27 with TRBJ2-7; the D gene is possibly TRBD2 (6 bases). The CDR3 length is 15 residues. Germline V gives CDR1 MNHEY, CDR2 SMNVEV (reference sequence). Trimming took off 6 bases at V and 1 base at J, with 16 bases between the two ends. CDR3 sequence reads: CASSRLTSSSYEQYF. Here the CDR3 DNA reads TGTGCCAGCAGCCGGCTGACTAGTTCGTCCTACGAGCAGTACTTC.